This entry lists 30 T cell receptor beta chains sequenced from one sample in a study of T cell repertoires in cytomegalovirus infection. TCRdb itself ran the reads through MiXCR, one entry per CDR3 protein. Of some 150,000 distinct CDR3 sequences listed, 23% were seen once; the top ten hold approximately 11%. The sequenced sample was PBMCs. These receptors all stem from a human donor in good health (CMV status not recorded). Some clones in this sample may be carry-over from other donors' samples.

The DNA for the CDR3 is TGCAGTGCTAGAGATCAAAGGGTGGACTATGGCTACACCTTC. It is translated as CSARDQRVDYGYTF. The chain links TRBV20-1 to TRBJ1-2; no clear D. The CDR3 length is 14 residues. V was trimmed by 0 bases and J by 3 bases, leaving 11 bases between them. The germline CDR1 and CDR2 sequences are DFQATT and SNEGSKA (reference sequence).

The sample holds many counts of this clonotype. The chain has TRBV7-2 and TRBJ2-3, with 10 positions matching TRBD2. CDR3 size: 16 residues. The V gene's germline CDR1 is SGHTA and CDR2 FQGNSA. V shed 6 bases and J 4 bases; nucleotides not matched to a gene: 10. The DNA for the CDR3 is TGTGCCAGCAGAAAGAGCGGGGGGGCGATCGCAGATACGCAGTATTTT. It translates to CASRKSGGAIADTQYF.

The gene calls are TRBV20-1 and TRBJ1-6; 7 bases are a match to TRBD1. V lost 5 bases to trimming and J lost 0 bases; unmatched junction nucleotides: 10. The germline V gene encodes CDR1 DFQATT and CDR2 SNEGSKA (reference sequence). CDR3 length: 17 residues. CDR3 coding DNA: TGCAGTGCTGAATCCGGGACAGCCAGCTCCTATAATTCACCCCTCCACTTT. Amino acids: CSAESGTASSYNSPLHF.

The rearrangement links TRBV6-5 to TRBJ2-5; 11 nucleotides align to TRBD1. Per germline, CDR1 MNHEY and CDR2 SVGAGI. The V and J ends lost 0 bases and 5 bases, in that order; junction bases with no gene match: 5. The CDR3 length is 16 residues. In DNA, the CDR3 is TGTGCCAGCAGTTACTCGGGACAGGGGGTCGGTGAGACCCAGTACTTC. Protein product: CASSYSGQGVGETQYF.

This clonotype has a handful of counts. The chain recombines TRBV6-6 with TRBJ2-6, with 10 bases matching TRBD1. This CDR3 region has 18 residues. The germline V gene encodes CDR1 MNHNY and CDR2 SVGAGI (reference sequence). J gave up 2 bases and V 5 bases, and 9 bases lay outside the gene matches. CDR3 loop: CASSKRGTGAPGANVLTF. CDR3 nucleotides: TGTGCCAGCAGTAAAAGGGGGACAGGGGCGCCTGGGGCCAACGTCCTGACTTTC.

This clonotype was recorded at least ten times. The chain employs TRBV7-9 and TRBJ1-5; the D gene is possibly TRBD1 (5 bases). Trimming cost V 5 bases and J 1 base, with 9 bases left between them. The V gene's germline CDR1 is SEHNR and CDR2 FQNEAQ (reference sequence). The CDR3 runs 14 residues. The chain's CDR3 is CASSHRDSNQPQHF. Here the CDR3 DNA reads TGTGCCAGCAGCCACCGGGACAGCAATCAGCCCCAGCATTTT.

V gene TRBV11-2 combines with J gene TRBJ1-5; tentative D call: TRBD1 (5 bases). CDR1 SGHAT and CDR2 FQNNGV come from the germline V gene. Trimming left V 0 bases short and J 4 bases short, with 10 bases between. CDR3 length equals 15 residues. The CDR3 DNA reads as TGTGCCAGCAGCTTAGACGCAGGGTATAATCAGCCCCAGCATTTT. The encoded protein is CASSLDAGYNQPQHF.

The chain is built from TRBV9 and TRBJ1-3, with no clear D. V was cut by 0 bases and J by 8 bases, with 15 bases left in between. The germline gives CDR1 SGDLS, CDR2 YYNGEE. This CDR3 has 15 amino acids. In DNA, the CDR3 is TGTGCCAGCAGCGTAGCGCCGGGAGTTTTTGACACCATATATTTT. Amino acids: CASSVAPGVFDTIYF.

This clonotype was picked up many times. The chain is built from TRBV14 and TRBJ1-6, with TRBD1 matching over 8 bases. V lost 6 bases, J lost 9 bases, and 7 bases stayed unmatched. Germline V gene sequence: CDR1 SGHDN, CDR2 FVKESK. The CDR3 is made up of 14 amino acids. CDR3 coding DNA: TGTGCCAGCAGTCCGACAGGGGTTGGTTCACCCCTCCACTTT. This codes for CASSPTGVGSPLHF.

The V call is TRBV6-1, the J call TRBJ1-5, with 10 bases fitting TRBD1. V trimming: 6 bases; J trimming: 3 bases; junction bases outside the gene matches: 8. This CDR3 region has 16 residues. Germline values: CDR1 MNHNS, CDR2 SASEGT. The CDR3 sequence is CASRLTGGTSNQPQHF. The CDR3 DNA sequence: TGTGCCAGCAGATTGACAGGGGGCACCTCCAATCAGCCCCAGCATTTT.

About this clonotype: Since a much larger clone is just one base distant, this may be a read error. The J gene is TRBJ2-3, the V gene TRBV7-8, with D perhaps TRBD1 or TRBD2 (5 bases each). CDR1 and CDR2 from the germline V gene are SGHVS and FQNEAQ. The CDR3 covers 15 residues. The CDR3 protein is CASSSNFGSTGTQYF. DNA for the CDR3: TGTGCCAGCAGCTCCAATTTTGGGAGCACAGGTACGCAGTATTTT.

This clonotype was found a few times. The CDR3: CASSIDPPGLARRTDTQYF. Written as DNA, the CDR3 is TGTGCCAGTAGTATAGACCCTCCGGGACTAGCGAGACGCACAGATACGCAGTATTTT. V gene TRBV19 combines with J gene TRBJ2-3; 10 bases agree with TRBD2. Germline V gene sequence: CDR1 LNHDA, CDR2 SQIVND (reference sequence). V was clipped by 0 bases and J by 1 base; unmatched bases: 10. The CDR3 sequence is 19 residues long. Drawing the rest from reference TRBV19 and TRBJ2-3, the complete variable domain is DGGITQSPKYLFRKEGQNVTLSCEQNLNHDAMYWYRQDPGQGLRLIYYSQIVNDFQKGDIAEGYSVSREKKESFPLTVTSAQKNPTAFYLCASSIDPPGLARRTDTQYFGPGTRLTVL.

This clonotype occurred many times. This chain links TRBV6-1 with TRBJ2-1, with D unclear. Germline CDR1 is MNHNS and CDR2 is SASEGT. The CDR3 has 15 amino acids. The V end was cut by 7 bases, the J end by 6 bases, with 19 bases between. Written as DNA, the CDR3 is TGTGCCAGCACCCCCGACATCCACCTTGGCAATGAGCAGTTCTTC. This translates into CASTPDIHLGNEQFF.

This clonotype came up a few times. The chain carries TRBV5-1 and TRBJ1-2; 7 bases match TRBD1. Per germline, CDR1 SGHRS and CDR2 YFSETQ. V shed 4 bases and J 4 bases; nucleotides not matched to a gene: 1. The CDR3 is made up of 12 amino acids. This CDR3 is CASSRDSYGYTF. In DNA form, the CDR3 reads TGCGCCAGCAGCCGGGACAGCTATGGCTACACCTTC.

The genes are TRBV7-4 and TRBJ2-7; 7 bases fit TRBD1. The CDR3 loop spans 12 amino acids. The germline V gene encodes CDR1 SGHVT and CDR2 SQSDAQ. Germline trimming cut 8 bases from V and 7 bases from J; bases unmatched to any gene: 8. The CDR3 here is CASGRQGSEQYF. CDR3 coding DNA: TGTGCCAGCGGCCGACAGGGATCGGAGCAGTACTTC.

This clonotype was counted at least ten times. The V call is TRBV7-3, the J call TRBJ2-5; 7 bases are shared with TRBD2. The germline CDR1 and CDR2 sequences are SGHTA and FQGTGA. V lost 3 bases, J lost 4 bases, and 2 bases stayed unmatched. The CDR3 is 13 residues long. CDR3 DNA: TGTGCCAGCAGCTTGGGGGGGGTAGAGACCCAGTACTTC. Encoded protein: CASSLGGVETQYF. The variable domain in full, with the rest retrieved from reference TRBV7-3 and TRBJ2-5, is GAGVSQTPSNKVTEKGKYVELRCDPISGHTALYWYRQSLGQGPEFLIYFQGTGAADDSGLPNDRFFAVRPEGSVSTLKIQRTERGDSAVYLCASSLGGVETQYFGPGTRLLVL.

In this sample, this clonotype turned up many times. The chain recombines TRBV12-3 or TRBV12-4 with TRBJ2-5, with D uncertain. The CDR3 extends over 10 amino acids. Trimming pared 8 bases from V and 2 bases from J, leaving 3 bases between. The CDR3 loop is CASGQETQYF. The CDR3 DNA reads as TGTGCCAGCGGGCAAGAGACCCAGTACTTC.

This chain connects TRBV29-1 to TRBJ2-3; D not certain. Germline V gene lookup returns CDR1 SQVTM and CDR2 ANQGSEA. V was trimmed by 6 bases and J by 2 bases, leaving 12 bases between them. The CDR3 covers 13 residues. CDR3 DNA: TGCAGCGTAAAGGGCAGATTCACAGATACGCAGTATTTT. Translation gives CSVKGRFTDTQYF.

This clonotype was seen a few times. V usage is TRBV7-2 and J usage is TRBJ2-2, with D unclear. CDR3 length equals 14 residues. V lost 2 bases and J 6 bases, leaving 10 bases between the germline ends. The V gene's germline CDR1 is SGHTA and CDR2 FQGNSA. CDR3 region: CASSLIGAAGELFF. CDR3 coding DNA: TGTGCCAGCAGCTTAATAGGTGCGGCCGGGGAGCTGTTTTTT.

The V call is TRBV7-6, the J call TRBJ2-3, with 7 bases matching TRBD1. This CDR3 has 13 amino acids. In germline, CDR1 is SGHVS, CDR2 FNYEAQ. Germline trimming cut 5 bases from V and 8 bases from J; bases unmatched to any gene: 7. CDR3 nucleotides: TGTGCCAGCAGCCCGATTCACAGGGGTACGCAGTATTTT. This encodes CASSPIHRGTQYF.

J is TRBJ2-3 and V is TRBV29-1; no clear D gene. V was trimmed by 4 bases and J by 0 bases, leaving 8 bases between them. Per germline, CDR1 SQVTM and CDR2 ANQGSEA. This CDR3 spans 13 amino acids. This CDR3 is CSVVVPSTDTQYF. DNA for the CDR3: TGCAGCGTTGTTGTTCCGAGCACAGATACGCAGTATTTT.

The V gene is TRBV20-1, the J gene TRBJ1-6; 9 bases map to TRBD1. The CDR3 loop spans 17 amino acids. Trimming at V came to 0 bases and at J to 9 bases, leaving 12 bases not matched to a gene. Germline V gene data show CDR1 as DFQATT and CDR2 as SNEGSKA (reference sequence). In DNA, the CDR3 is TGCAGTGCTAGAGATTATTGGTTGGGACAGGGTGCTTCACCCCTCCACTTT. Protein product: CSARDYWLGQGASPLHF.

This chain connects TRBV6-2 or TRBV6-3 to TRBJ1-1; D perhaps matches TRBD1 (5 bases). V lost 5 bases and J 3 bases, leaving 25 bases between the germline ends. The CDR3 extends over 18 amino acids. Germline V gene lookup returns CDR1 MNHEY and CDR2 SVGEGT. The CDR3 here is CASSRSKGLGRGDTEAFF. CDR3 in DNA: TGTGCCAGCAGTAGGTCGAAAGGCTTGGGGCGCGGGGACACTGAAGCTTTCTTT.

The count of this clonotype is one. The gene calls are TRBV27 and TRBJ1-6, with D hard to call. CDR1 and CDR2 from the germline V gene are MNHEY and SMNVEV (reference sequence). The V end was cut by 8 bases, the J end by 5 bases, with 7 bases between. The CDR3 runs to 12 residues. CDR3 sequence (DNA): TGTGCCAGCCGGGAGAATAATTCACCCCTCCACTTT. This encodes CASRENNSPLHF.

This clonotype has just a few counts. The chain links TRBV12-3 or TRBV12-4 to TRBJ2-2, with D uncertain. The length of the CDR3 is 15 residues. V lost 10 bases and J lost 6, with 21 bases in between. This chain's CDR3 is CATLRASVGAGELFF. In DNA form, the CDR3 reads TGTGCCACCCTTAGGGCTAGTGTTGGGGCCGGGGAGCTGTTTTTT.

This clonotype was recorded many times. CDR3 loop: CASSSTVGYGYTF. The CDR3 region has the DNA TGTGCCAGCAGCTCCACAGTCGGCTATGGCTACACCTTC. The chain carries TRBV7-2 and TRBJ1-2; D remains ambiguous. The CDR3 consists of 13 residues. Trimming pared 4 bases from V and 4 bases from J, leaving 10 bases between. Per the germline V gene, CDR1 is SGHTA and CDR2 is FQGNSA.

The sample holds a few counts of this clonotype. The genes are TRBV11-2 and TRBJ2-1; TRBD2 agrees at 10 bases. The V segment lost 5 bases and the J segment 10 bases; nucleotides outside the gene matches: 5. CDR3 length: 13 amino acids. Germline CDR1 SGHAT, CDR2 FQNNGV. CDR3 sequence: CASSALTSGEQFF. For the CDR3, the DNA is TGTGCCAGCAGCGCCCTGACTAGCGGGGAGCAGTTCTTC.

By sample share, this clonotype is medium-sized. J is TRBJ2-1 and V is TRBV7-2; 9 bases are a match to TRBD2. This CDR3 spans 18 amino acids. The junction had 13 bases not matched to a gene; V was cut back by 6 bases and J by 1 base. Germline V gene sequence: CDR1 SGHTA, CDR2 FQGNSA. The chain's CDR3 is CASSFARLAAASYNEQFF. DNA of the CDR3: TGTGCCAGCAGTTTCGCCCGACTAGCGGCCGCGTCCTACAATGAGCAGTTCTTC.

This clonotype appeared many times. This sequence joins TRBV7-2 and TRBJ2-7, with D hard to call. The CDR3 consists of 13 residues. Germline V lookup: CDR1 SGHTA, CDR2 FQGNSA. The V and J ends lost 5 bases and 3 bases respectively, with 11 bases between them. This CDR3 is CASSMWQYYEQYF. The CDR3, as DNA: TGTGCCAGCAGCATGTGGCAGTACTACGAGCAGTACTTC.

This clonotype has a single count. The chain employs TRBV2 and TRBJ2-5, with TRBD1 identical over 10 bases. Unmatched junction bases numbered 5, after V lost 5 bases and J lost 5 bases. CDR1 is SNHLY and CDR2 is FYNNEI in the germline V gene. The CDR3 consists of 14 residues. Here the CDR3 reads CASSFLTGGETQYF. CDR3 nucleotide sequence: TGTGCCAGCAGTTTCCTGACAGGGGGCGAGACCCAGTACTTC.